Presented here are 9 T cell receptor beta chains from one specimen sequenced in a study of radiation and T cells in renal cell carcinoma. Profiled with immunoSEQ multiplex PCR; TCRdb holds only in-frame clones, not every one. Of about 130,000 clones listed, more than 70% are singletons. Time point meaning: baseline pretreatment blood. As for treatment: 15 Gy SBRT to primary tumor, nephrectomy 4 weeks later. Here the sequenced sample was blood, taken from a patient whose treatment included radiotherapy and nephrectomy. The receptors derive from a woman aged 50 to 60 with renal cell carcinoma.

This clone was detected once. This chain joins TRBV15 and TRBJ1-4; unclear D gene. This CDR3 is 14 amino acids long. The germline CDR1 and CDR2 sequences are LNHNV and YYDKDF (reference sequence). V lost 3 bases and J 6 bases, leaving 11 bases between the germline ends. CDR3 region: CATSSLLGDEKLFF. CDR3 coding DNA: TGTGCCACCAGCAGTCTCCTTGGGGATGAAAAACTGTTTTTT.

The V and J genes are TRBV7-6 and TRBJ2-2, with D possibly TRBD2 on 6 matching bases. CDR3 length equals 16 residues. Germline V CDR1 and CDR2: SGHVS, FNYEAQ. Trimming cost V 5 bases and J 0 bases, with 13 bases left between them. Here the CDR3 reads CASSPLGGANTGELFF. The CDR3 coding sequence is TGTGCCAGCAGCCCATTGGGCGGGGCGAACACCGGGGAGCTGTTTTTT.

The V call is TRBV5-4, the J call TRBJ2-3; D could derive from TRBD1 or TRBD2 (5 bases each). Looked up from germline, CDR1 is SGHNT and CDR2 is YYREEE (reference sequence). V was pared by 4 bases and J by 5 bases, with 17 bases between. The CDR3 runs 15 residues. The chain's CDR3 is CASSLYGGEGDTQYF. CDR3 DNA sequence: TGTGCCAGCAGCCTCTATGGGGGTGAGGGAGATACGCAGTATTTT.

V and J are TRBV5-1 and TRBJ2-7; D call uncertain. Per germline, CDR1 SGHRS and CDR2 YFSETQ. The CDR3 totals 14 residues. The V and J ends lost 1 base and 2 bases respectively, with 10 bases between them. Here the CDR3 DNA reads TGCGCCAGCAGCTTGTCCGGGCCGCCCTACGAGCAGTACTTC. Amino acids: CASSLSGPPYEQYF. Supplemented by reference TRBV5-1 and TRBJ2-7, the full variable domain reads KAGVTQTPRYLIKTRGQQVTLSCSPISGHRSVSWYQQTPGQGLQFLFEYFSETQRNKGNFPGRFSGRQFSNSRSEMNVSTLELGDSALYLCASSLSGPPYEQYFGPGTRLTVT.

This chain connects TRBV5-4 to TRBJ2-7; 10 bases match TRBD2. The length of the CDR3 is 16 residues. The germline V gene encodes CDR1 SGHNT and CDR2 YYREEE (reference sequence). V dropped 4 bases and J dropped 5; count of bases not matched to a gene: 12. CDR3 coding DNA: TGTGCCAGCAGCCGCCAGATGGGACTAGCGTCCCACGAGCAGTACTTC. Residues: CASSRQMGLASHEQYF.

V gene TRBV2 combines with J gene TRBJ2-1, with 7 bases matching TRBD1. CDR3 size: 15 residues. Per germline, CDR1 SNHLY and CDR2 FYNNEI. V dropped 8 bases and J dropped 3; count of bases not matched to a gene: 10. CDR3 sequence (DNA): TGTGCCAGCCGTGCGGCAGGGGGTTTCTACAATGAGCAGTTCTTC. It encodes CASRAAGGFYNEQFF.

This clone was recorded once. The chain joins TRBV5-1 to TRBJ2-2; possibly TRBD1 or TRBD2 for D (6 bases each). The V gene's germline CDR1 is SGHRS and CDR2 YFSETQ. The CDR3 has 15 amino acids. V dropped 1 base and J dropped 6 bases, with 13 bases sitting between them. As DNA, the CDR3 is TGCGCCAGCAGCTTGATCACAGGGAGGCCCGGGGAGCTGTTTTTT. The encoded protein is CASSLITGRPGELFF.

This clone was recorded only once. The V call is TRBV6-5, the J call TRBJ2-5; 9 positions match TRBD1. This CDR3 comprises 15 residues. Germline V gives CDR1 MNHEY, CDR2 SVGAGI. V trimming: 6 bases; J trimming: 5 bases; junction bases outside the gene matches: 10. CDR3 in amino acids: CASRPQQGAWETQYF. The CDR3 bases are TGTGCCAGCAGACCACAACAGGGGGCGTGGGAGACCCAGTACTTC.

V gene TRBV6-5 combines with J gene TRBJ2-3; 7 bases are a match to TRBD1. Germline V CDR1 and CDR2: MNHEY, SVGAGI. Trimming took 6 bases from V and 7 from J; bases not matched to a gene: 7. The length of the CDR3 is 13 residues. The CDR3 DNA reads TGTGCCAGCAGACCAGGGGGTGCTTATACGCAGTATTTT. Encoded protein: CASRPGGAYTQYF.